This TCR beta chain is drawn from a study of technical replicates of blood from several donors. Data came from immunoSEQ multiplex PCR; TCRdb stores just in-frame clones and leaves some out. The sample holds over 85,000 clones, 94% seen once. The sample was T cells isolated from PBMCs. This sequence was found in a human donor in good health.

CDR3 nucleotides: TGTGCCACACAAAAACAGGGAATCAATCAGCCCCAGCATTTT. Encoded protein: CATQKQGINQPQHF. The genes are TRBV6-1 and TRBJ1-5; a possible D gene is TRBD1 (6 bases). CDR3 size: 14 residues. V shed 10 bases and J shed 3 bases, with 16 bases lying between them. Germline V CDR1 and CDR2: MNHNS, SASEGT.